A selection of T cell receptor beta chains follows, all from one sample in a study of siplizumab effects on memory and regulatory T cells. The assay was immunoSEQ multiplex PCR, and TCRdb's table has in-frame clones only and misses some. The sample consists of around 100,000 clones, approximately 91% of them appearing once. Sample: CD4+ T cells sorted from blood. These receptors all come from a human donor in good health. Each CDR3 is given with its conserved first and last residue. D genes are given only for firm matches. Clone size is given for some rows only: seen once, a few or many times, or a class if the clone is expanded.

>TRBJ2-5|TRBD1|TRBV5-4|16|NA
CASSRRTGGVGETQYF
TGTGCCAGCAGCCGTCGGACAGGGGGCGTTGGAGAGACCCAGTACTTC
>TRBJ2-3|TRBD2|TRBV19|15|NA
CASSSSGGDTDTQYF
TGTGCCAGTAGTAGTAGCGGGGGCGACACAGATACGCAGTATTTT
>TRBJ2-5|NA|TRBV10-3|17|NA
CAISESSGQGDQETQYF
TGTGCCATCAGTGAGTCGTCCGGGCAGGGCGACCAAGAGACCCAGTACTTC
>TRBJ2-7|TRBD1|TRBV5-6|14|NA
CASTMKSRGYEQYF
TGTGCCAGCACCATGAAATCCAGGGGGTACGAGCAGTACTTC
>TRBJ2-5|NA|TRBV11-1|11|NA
CASSFQETQYF
TGTGCCAGCAGCTTCCAAGAGACCCAGTACTTC
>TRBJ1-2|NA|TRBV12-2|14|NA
CASRFSRRNYGYTF
TGTGCAAGTCGCTTCTCCCGGAGGAACTATGGCTACACCTTC
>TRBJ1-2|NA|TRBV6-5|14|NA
CASREGSSTYGYTF
TGTGCCAGCAGGGAAGGGAGTTCCACCTATGGCTACACCTTC
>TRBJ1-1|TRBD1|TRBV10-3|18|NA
CAISDPGTGVLLNTEAFF
TGTGCCATCAGTGATCCCGGGACAGGGGTTTTACTGAACACTGAAGCTTTCTTT
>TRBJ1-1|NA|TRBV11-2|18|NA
CASSLVGAYVADNTEAFF
TGTGCCAGCAGCTTAGTAGGGGCGTACGTAGCCGACAACACTGAAGCTTTCTTT
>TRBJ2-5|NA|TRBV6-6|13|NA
CASVFALQETQYF
TGTGCCAGCGTGTTCGCTTTACAAGAGACCCAGTACTTC
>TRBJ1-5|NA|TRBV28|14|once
CASSLGHPSETQHF
TGTGCCAGCAGTTTAGGGCACCCCTCGGAGACCCAGCATTTT
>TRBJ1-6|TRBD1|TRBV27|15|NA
CASSSGGQGNSPLHF
TGTGCCAGCAGTTCTGGGGGACAGGGCAATTCACCCCTCCACTTT
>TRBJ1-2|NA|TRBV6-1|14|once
CASSDFGERNGYTF
TGTGCCAGCAGTGATTTTGGGGAACGGAATGGCTACACCTTC
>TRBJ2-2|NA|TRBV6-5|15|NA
CASTFRYVDTGELFF
TGTGCCAGCACTTTCCGATACGTGGACACCGGGGAGCTGTTTTTT
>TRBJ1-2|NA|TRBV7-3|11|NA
CASSLDYGYTF
TGTGCCAGCAGCTTAGACTATGGCTACACCTTC
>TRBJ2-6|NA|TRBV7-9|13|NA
CASTHSGANVLTF
TGTGCCAGCACCCACTCTGGGGCCAACGTCCTGACTTTC
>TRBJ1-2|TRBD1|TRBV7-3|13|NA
CASSLTGQAPSTF
TGTGCCAGCAGCCTTACTGGACAGGCCCCTTCCACCTTC
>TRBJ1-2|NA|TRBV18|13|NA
CASSPPGRNGYTF
TGTGCCAGCTCACCACCGGGACGGAATGGCTACACCTTC
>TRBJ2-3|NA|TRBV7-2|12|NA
CASSSLIDTQYF
TGTGCCAGCAGCTCCCTAATTGATACGCAGTATTTT
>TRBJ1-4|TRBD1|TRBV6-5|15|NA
CASSYATGGGEKLFF
TGTGCCAGCAGTTACGCTACAGGGGGGGGTGAAAAACTGTTTTTT
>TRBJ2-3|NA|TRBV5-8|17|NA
CASSPPGGTSVTDTQYF
TGTGCCAGCAGCCCCCCCGGTGGTACCTCAGTCACAGATACGCAGTATTTT
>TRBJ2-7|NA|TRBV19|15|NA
CASSMRQGSSYEQYF
TGTGCCAGTAGTATGCGTCAGGGGTCCTCCTACGAGCAGTACTTC
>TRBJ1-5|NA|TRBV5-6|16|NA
CASSLNRVQSNQPQHF
TGTGCCAGCAGCTTAAACCGGGTCCAGAGCAATCAGCCCCAGCATTTT
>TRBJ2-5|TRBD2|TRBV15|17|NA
CATSTRGTSGGGETQYF
TGTGCCACCAGTACGCGGGGTACTAGCGGGGGTGGAGAGACCCAGTACTTC
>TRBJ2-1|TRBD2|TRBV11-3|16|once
CASSRGGQGSYNEQFF
TGTGCCAGCAGCCGCGGGGGTCAAGGCTCCTACAATGAGCAGTTCTTC
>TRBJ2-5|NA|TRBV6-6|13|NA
CASCRTSQETQYF
TGTGCCAGCTGCAGGACTTCCCAAGAGACCCAGTACTTC
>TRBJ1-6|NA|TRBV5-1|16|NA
CASSLGAGADNSPLHF
TGCGCCAGCAGCTTGGGGGCAGGGGCGGATAATTCACCCCTCCACTTT
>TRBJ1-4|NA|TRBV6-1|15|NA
CASSDKRAGIEKLFF
TGTGCCAGCAGTGATAAGAGGGCGGGAATAGAAAAACTGTTTTTT
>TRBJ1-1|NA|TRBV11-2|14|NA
CASSARGLDTEAFF
TGTGCCAGCAGCGCCAGGGGTTTGGACACTGAAGCTTTCTTT
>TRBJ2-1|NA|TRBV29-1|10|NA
CSVGFNEQFF
TGCAGCGTTGGTTTCAATGAGCAGTTCTTC
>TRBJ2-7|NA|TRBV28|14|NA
CASSPPGARNEQYF
TGTGCCAGCAGCCCCCCTGGGGCGAGGAACGAGCAGTACTTC